The 4 T cell receptor beta chains presented below share a single source sample, sequenced in a study of T-cell reconstitution after alpha-beta-depleted transplantation in children. It was with unique molecular identifiers that the TCRbeta library was prepared. TCRdb analysed the PCR reads with MiXCR anew, one entry per CDR3 protein. The data contain about 540,000 distinct CDR3 sequences, about 17% of them singletons. The material was PBMCs from the stem cell graft donor, obtained from the stem cell graft. The source is a human donor who donated a stem cell graft to a child with acute lymphoblastic leukemia.

This clonotype was detected a few times. The rearrangement links TRBV7-8 to TRBJ2-5; the D gene is possibly TRBD2 (6 bases). The CDR3 has 14 residues. V was clipped by 4 bases and J by 2 bases, with 11 bases between them. Looked up from germline, CDR1 is SGHVS and CDR2 is FQNEAQ. The CDR3 bases are TGTGCCAGCAGCTCCGGGAGCGTACAAGAGACCCAGTACTTC. This codes for CASSSGSVQETQYF.

Only a few counts were recorded for this clonotype. The chain recombines TRBV7-2 with TRBJ1-2; 7 bases match TRBD1. Germline loops: CDR1 SGHTA, CDR2 FQGNSA. V shed 5 bases, J shed 5 bases, and the junction held 11 bases outside the gene matches. This CDR3 is 15 amino acids long. CDR3 in amino acids: CASSPYPGQPYGYTF. CDR3 sequence (DNA): TGTGCCAGCAGCCCGTATCCGGGACAGCCATATGGCTACACCTTC.

This clonotype was picked up a small number of times. The rearrangement links TRBV7-8 to TRBJ1-3; D unresolved. The CDR3 has 15 residues. Germline V gene lookup returns CDR1 SGHVS and CDR2 FQNEAQ. V gave up 4 bases and J gave up 0 bases, with 10 bases separating them. CDR3 coding DNA: TGTGCCAGCAGCTCAACAGAGCCCTCTGGAAACACCATATATTTT. It specifies CASSSTEPSGNTIYF. The whole variable domain, remainder taken from reference TRBV7-8 and TRBJ1-3, is GAGVSQSPRYKVAKRGQDVALRCDPISGHVSLFWYQQALGQGPEFLTYFQNEAQLDKSGLPSDRFFAERPEGSVSTLKIQRTQQEDSAVYLCASSSTEPSGNTIYFGEGSWLTVV.

This clonotype has more than one count but fewer than ten. J is TRBJ1-2 and V is TRBV7-9; D possibly corresponds to TRBD1 (6 bases). Looked up from germline, CDR1 is SEHNR and CDR2 is FQNEAQ (reference sequence). V dropped 0 bases and J dropped 4 bases, with 9 bases sitting between them. The CDR3 has 14 amino acids. The CDR3 spells CASSLATQGYGYTF. CDR3 DNA: TGTGCCAGCAGCTTAGCGACACAGGGCTATGGCTACACCTTC.